This T cell receptor (beta chain) was found in a study of T cells in localized non-small cell lung cancer. The study's findings and limits: The tumor had only one region sequenced, so heterogeneity remains possible. There were a median 57 of the top 100 tumor clones appearing in adjacent lung.

On this clone itself: Its cognate antigen is unknown. At one of its ends the junction is not consistent with the germline gene, which may arise from a read error.

The protocol was immunoSEQ multiplex PCR, while the TCRdb copy is restricted to in-frame clones and leaves out a portion. The sample has roughly 20,000 clones, approximately 86% seen once. Here the sequenced sample was peripheral blood mononuclear cells, taken before any cancer treatment. This clonotype was obtained from a male donor at least 60 years old with stage II lung adenocarcinoma.

For the CDR3, the DNA is TGCGCCAGCAGCGACAGGGAGGTGAAAACTGAAGCTTTCTTT. Translation: CASSDREVKTEAFF. V and J are TRBV5-1 and TRBJ1-1, with 7 positions matching TRBD1. The CDR3 has 14 residues. In germline, CDR1 is SGHRS, CDR2 YFSETQ.